This T cell receptor beta chain came from a study of blood T cell repertoires in COVID-19 (dated by TCRdb to about 2020). Regarding the study in general: Collaborator samples came from the United States, Italy and Spain and covered acute and convalescent phases of COVID-19. The prospective study material was composed of cDNA or gDNA derived from T cells, B-cell-depleted T cells, or PBMCs. Deeply sampled blood TCRbeta repertoires from subjects exposed to, actively infected with, or recovered from COVID-19 were included in the dataset. Where available, HLA class I and class II types were taken from metadata supplied by the sample provider and were not determined by assay-based typing. Nearly every sample came with metadata listing a de-identified subject ID, COVID-19 status, age in years and sex. Samples came from the ongoing ImmuneRACE study (first 160 participants) plus 1,254 subjects from 6 global collaborators. A freely available public database, intended as a resource for researchers studying the immune response to SARS-CoV-2, is where the repertoires were released.

TCRbeta CDR3 regions were amplified from genomic DNA using the immunoSEQ Assay, a bias-controlled multiplex PCR. The authors' pipeline ran thus. Nucleated cell counts per sample were estimated from amplification of reference gene primers within the assay. To quantify the absolute abundance of each unique TCRbeta CDR3 rearrangement, sequence reads were collapsed and filtered. For each sample, productive Simpson clonality was calculated as the square root of Simpson's diversity index over productive rearrangements. This is the immuneACCESS table as TCRdb keeps it, with only in-frame sequences that have V and J called. A part of the clones is gone; compared with another copy, unresolved V genes explain less than half, and the rest is unexplained. The D gene and trimming were derived from the DNA, and the V and J assignments and clone size from that table. Here the sample has roughly 350,000 clones; 88% occur a single time. Clones ranked in the top ten supply 3% to 4% of the sample.

The CDR3 measures 15 amino acids from cysteine to phenylalanine. The read is trimmed to its CDR3 DNA, 45 bases read in frame from base 1. The junction shows trimming of 8 bases on V and 4 bases on J, and the gene matches do not reach 5 bases of it. The germline V gene sets CDR1 to SGHTS and CDR2 to YDEGEE. Overall study outcomes, separate from this receptor: How much clinical and demographic metadata was included differed by source and by participant, and the metadata was provided uncurated.

This clone was seen many times. No cognate antigen has been identified for it. No base quality values were provided; no much bigger clone lies one nucleotide off. Whole blood was collected in K2EDTA tubes by collaborating institutions according to the institutions' own protocols. For TCRbeta analysis, collaborators shipped samples as frozen whole blood, isolated PBMCs, or DNA extracted from either of those sample types. The source is a woman aged 45-65 years with active or convalescent COVID-19. Here the chain combines TRBV5-8 and TRBJ2-6, and TRBD1 aligns with 11 junction nucleotides. The material sequenced was peripheral blood. CDR3 sequence: CARQDRGPGANVLTF. The nucleotide sequence reads TGTGCCAGGCAGGACAGGGGGCCAGGGGCCAACGTCCTGACTTTC.